This TCR beta chain was retrieved from a study of T-cell memory formation after mild COVID-19. This clonotype turned up a few times. TCRdb passed the 5' RACE reads through MiXCR, listing each CDR3 protein once. The table lists 150,000 to 200,000 distinct CDR3 sequences, roughly 14% of them singletons, with roughly an eighth in the top ten. The sequenced sample was PBMCs or a T cell subset sorted from them (not recorded which). This clonotype was sampled from an adult woman who had mild COVID-19 (a few samples of this study predate the infection). Cell type and time point are not known.

For the CDR3, the DNA is TGCAGTGCTTCGCCAGGTGGGCCCTCCTACGAGCAGTACTTC. Translated: CSASPGGPSYEQYF. The chain couples TRBV20-1 to TRBJ2-7; D call uncertain. The V gene's germline CDR1 is DFQATT and CDR2 SNEGSKA (reference sequence). V was trimmed by 5 bases and J by 0 bases, leaving 14 bases between them. This CDR3 is 14 amino acids long.